A selection of T cell receptor beta chains follows, all from one sample in a study of T-cell memory formation after mild COVID-19. TCRdb re-called the 5' RACE reads through MiXCR, storing one row per CDR3 protein. This sample has about 200,000 distinct CDR3 sequences, with 16% found just once. Sequenced input: PBMCs or a T cell subset sorted from them (not recorded which). The receptor source for this set is an adult woman who had mild COVID-19 (a few samples of this study predate the infection). Cell type and time point are not known. The CDR3 runs from the conserved cysteine through the conserved F or W. The order of the fields is CDR3 length, V gene, J gene, CDR3 protein.

15	TRBV24-1	TRBJ2-1	CATSDAGQGAYEQFF
15	TRBV6-6	TRBJ1-1	CASSPNRAPNTEAFF
17	TRBV7-2	TRBJ1-5	CASSLFVAGVGNQPQHF
16	TRBV5-1	TRBJ1-1	CASSLVTGGVNTEAFF
16	TRBV30	TRBJ1-5	CAWRFSGQGDSQPQHF
18	TRBV20-1	TRBJ1-3	CSAIRSELGGASGNTIYF
15	TRBV20-1	TRBJ2-5	CSATGTSGSQETQYF
15	TRBV2	TRBJ1-5	CASRRGDSSNQPQHF
15	TRBV4-1	TRBJ2-1	CASSRDFNSYNEQFF
17	TRBV7-6	TRBJ2-1	CASTMRWGLAVYNEQFF
17	TRBV12-3/TRBV12-4	TRBJ2-6	CASRTDRQGSGANVLTF
14	TRBV9	TRBJ2-7	CASSPRTSGYEQYF
14	TRBV2	TRBJ2-2	CASRMTGYTGELFF
15	TRBV11-2	TRBJ2-5	CASSGARGVQETQYF
14	TRBV7-2	TRBJ2-5	CASSFPIRGETQYF
14	TRBV7-2	TRBJ1-1	CASSELRSGPEAFF
13	TRBV20-1	TRBJ2-7	CSAKEIGQSEQYF
15	TRBV20-1	TRBJ2-5	CSARDQRGGLETQYF
13	TRBV20-1	TRBJ2-1	CSARGTLDDEQFF
14	TRBV5-1	TRBJ2-3	CASSGGEATNTQYF
15	TRBV5-1	TRBJ2-5	CASSPGTSGPETQYF
15	TRBV6-5	TRBJ1-1	CASSYSNRGNTEAFF
16	TRBV7-7	TRBJ2-1	CASSLGLAGAGDEQFF
15	TRBV10-3	TRBJ1-2	CAIAAGQGANYGYTF
16	TRBV7-2	TRBJ2-7	CASSSSRSSGLYEQYF
13	TRBV7-9	TRBJ1-5	CASGQATDQPQHF
16	TRBV5-1	TRBJ1-1	CASSLWGPTKGTEAFF
12	TRBV13	TRBJ1-1	CASSRTGTRAFF